The 21 T cell receptor beta chains reported below all come from one sample, sequenced in a study of cytomegalovirus exposure and HLA in healthy donors. 60 Vbeta and 13 Jbeta primers were used in PCR. Produced via immunoSEQ multiplex PCR; TCRdb's table is partial and in-frame only. The sample records nearly 300,000 clones, 86% being singletons. The source material was PBMCs. These receptors were collected from a man aged 40-49 years in good health and CMV-seropositive.

To note about this clone: The same CDR3 arises from other DNA sequences in this sample as well. The CDR3 protein is CASSSDRGRTGELFF. DNA of the CDR3: TGTGCCAGCAGCTCTGACAGGGGAAGGACCGGGGAGCTGTTTTTT. The chain couples TRBV13 to TRBJ2-2, with TRBD1 identical over 8 bases. Germline V gene data show CDR1 as PRHDT and CDR2 as FYEKMQ (reference sequence). J gave up 5 bases and V 4 bases, and 6 bases lay outside the gene matches. The CDR3 covers 15 residues.

The rearrangement joins TRBV28 to TRBJ1-5; no firm D call. V lost 3 bases to trimming and J lost 1 base, with 13 bases between them. CDR3 size: 16 residues. The V gene's germline CDR1 is MDHEN and CDR2 SYDVKM. The CDR3 protein is CASSFRGTLSNQPQHF. CDR3 coding DNA: TGTGCCAGCAGTTTTCGAGGCACGTTGAGCAATCAGCCCCAGCATTTT.

The V gene is TRBV9, the J gene TRBJ2-3, with D perhaps TRBD2 (6 bases). Germline V lookup: CDR1 SGDLS, CDR2 YYNGEE. The CDR3 length is 17 residues. Trimming left V 0 bases short and J 9 bases short, with 23 bases between. The CDR3, as DNA: TGTGCCAGCAGCGTAGGGGACCAACTACGGGGGACGGTGACGCAGTATTTT. It codes for CASSVGDQLRGTVTQYF.

The CDR3, as DNA: TGCAGCGCCCGGGACAACTCCTACGAGCAGTACTTC. It translates to CSARDNSYEQYF. The V gene is TRBV29-1, the J gene TRBJ2-7, with a weak D call TRBD1 (6 bases). V gave up 7 bases and J gave up 0 bases, with 10 bases separating them. CDR1 and CDR2 (germline): SQVTM, ANQGSEA. This CDR3 region has 12 residues.

The rearrangement links TRBV11-1 to TRBJ1-1, with 9 bases identical to TRBD1. This CDR3 has 15 residues. Trimming removed 1 base from V and 5 bases from J; junction bases left unmatched: 5. Per the germline V gene, CDR1 is SGHAT and CDR2 is FQDESV (reference sequence). This chain's CDR3 is CASSLGTGVGTEAFF. The CDR3 DNA reads TGTGCCAGCAGCTTAGGGACAGGGGTAGGAACTGAAGCTTTCTTT.

V gene TRBV25-1 combines with J gene TRBJ1-4; D unclear. Per germline, CDR1 MGHDK and CDR2 SYGVNS. CDR3 size: 14 residues. V gave up 1 base and J gave up 5 bases, with 8 bases separating them. DNA for the CDR3: TGTGCCAGCAGTGAATCCGGCAGGAATGAAAAACTGTTTTTT. It specifies CASSESGRNEKLFF.

The rearrangement links TRBV29-1 to TRBJ2-1, with 16 nucleotides matching TRBD2. Per the germline V gene, CDR1 is SQVTM and CDR2 is ANQGSEA. J lost 7 bases, V lost 4 bases, and 7 bases had no gene match. CDR3 length: 16 residues. The CDR3 reads CSVVGTSGRAENEQFF. In DNA, the CDR3 is TGCAGCGTTGTCGGGACTAGCGGGAGGGCCGAAAATGAGCAGTTCTTC.

This clone was seen a single time. This chain connects TRBV20-1 to TRBJ2-7; perhaps TRBD1 as D (6 bases). Germline V lookup: CDR1 DFQATT, CDR2 SNEGSKA (reference sequence). The V end was cut by 6 bases, the J end by 5 bases, with 11 bases between. The CDR3 has 11 amino acids. In DNA, the CDR3 is TGCAGTGCCCAGGGGTCCCACGAGCAGTACTTC. This sequence encodes CSAQGSHEQYF.

The chain links TRBV29-1 to TRBJ1-1, with D possibly matching TRBD1 (5 bases). V was clipped by 6 bases and J by 4 bases, with 21 bases between them. The CDR3 runs 15 residues. The germline V gene encodes CDR1 SQVTM and CDR2 ANQGSEA. Written as DNA, the CDR3 is TGCAGCGTAGCAAGCCCCAGGGAATTAGGCACTGAAGCTTTCTTT. Residues: CSVASPRELGTEAFF. The full variable domain, with the rest looked up from reference TRBV29-1 and TRBJ1-1, is SAVISQKPSRDICQRGTSLTIQCQVDSQVTMMFWYRQQPGQSLTLIATANQGSEATYESGFVIDKFPISRPNLTFSTLTVSNMSPEDSSIYLCSVASPRELGTEAFFGQGTRLTVV.

CDR3 sequence (DNA): TGTGCCAGCAGTGGCCGGGACTCTAATGAAAAACTGTTTTTT. It specifies CASSGRDSNEKLFF. This chain uses TRBV6-1 with TRBJ1-4, with D tentatively TRBD1 (5 bases). The V end was cut by 4 bases, the J end by 3 bases, with 9 bases between. Germline V CDR1 and CDR2: MNHNS, SASEGT. The CDR3 runs 14 residues.

This clone occurred a few times. J is TRBJ2-1 and V is TRBV4-1; maybe TRBD1 (5 bases). Germline CDR1 MGHRA, CDR2 YSYEKL. The CDR3 length is 13 residues. V was trimmed by 6 bases and J by 5 bases, leaving 11 bases between them. CDR3 residues: CASRHTGNNEQFF. The CDR3 DNA reads TGCGCCAGCAGACATACAGGAAACAATGAGCAGTTCTTC.

This clone showed up just a few times. The V and J genes are TRBV4-1 and TRBJ2-5, with D possibly being TRBD1 (5 bases). This CDR3 has 12 residues. The germline V gene encodes CDR1 MGHRA and CDR2 YSYEKL. The germline V and J ends were trimmed by 6 bases and 4 bases, with 9 bases remaining between them. The chain's CDR3 is CASSEGAETQYF. CDR3 bases: TGCGCCAGCAGTGAAGGGGCAGAGACCCAGTACTTC.

This sequence joins TRBV7-6 and TRBJ1-6, with TRBD1 identical over 8 bases. This CDR3 is built from 16 residues. J lost 1 base, V lost 4 bases, and 3 bases had no gene match. The germline V gene encodes CDR1 SGHVS and CDR2 FNYEAQ. This CDR3 reads CASSSQGASYNSPLHF. For the CDR3, the DNA is TGTGCCAGCAGCTCCCAGGGGGCATCCTATAATTCACCCCTCCACTTT.

The genes are TRBV18 and TRBJ1-5, with D hard to call. The CDR3 sequence is 15 residues long. V was cut by 2 bases and J by 7 bases, with 15 bases left in between. CDR1 KGHSH and CDR2 LQKENI come from the germline V gene. The CDR3 reads CASSPWEGTLQPQHF. Here the CDR3 DNA reads TGTGCCAGCTCACCATGGGAGGGAACGTTACAGCCCCAGCATTTT.

The chain combines TRBV7-6 with TRBJ2-5; 7 nucleotides align to TRBD2. TRBJ2-7 explains the end of the DNA better; the J call may be wrong. In germline, CDR1 is SGHVS, CDR2 FNYEAQ. The CDR3 loop spans 14 amino acids. Written as DNA, the CDR3 is TGTGCCAGCAGCGCCGGGACTACTACATACGAGCAGTACTTC. The encoded protein is CASSAGTTTYEQYF.

This chain joins TRBV5-4 and TRBJ2-7; D is possibly TRBD1 (5 bases). Trimming stripped 0 bases from V and 7 bases from J, with 11 bases between. This CDR3 spans 13 amino acids. CDR1 SGHNT and CDR2 YYREEE come from the germline V gene (reference sequence). CDR3 region: CASSLDGPGEQYF. The CDR3 DNA reads TGTGCCAGCAGCTTGGACGGCCCAGGGGAGCAGTACTTC.

The V call is TRBV7-9, the J call TRBJ2-3; 8 bases line up with TRBD2. The CDR3 totals 15 residues. V lost 2 bases to trimming and J lost 4 bases; unmatched junction nucleotides: 5. Germline CDR1 is SEHNR and CDR2 is FQNEAQ (reference sequence). The CDR3 region has the DNA TGTGCCAGCAGCTTATCCGGGAGGGCCTCAGATACGCAGTATTTT. Its translation is CASSLSGRASDTQYF.

CDR3 amino acids: CASSARGFDEQYF. The DNA for the CDR3 is TGTGCCAGCAGCGCCAGGGGGTTCGACGAGCAGTACTTC. This chain connects TRBV7-8 to TRBJ2-5, with 7 bases lining up with TRBD1. Near its end, the DNA agrees better with TRBJ2-7, so the J call may be wrong. Germline CDR1 and CDR2: SGHVS and FQNEAQ. This CDR3 has 13 amino acids.

This sequence joins TRBV30 and TRBJ1-6, with D perhaps matching TRBD1 (6 bases). Trimming took off 3 bases at V and 19 bases at J, with 16 bases between the two ends. CDR1 and CDR2 from the germline V gene are GTSNPN and SVGIG (reference sequence). The CDR3 is 11 residues long. The CDR3 DNA sequence: TGTGCCTGGAGCTCCACTGGGGGCACACACTTT. Translating it yields CAWSSTGGTHF.

The chain employs TRBV18 and TRBJ2-3; 8 bases are shared with TRBD1. Germline V gene sequence: CDR1 KGHSH, CDR2 LQKENI. This CDR3 contains 15 residues. V lost 3 bases, J lost 4 bases, and 6 bases stayed unmatched. CDR3 sequence: CASSPTQGVPDTQYF. DNA for the CDR3: TGTGCCAGCTCACCTACACAGGGGGTCCCAGATACGCAGTATTTT.

This rearrangement joins TRBV4-2 to TRBJ1-2; TRBD1 might be the D (5 bases). CDR1 is LGHNA, CDR2 YNFKEQ, per germline. The V end was cut by 4 bases, the J end by 8 bases, with 17 bases between. This CDR3 contains 14 residues. The chain's CDR3 is CASSLQAGPKGYTF. The CDR3 DNA reads as TGTGCCAGCAGCCTCCAAGCGGGACCAAAGGGCTACACCTTC.